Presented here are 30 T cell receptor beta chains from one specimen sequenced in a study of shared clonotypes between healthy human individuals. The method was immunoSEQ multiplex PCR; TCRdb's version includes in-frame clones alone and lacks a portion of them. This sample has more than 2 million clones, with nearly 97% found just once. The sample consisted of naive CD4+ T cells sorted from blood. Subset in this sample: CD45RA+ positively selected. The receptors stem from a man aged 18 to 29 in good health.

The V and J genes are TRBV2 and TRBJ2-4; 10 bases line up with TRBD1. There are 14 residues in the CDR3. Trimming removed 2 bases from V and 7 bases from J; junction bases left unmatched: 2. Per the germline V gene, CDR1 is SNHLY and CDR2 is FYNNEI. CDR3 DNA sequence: TGTGCCAGCAGTGAATTGGGACAGGGGAACATTCAGTACTTC. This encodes CASSELGQGNIQYF.

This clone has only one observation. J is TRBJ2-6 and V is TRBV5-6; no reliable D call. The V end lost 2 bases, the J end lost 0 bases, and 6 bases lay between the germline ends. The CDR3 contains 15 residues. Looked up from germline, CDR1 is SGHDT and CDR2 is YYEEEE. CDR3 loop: CASSFDRSGANVLTF. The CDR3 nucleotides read TGTGCCAGCAGCTTTGACCGCTCTGGGGCCAACGTCCTGACTTTC.

The CDR3 spells CASSLAWPGSYEQYF. The CDR3 region has the DNA TGTGCCAGCAGCTTGGCTTGGCCGGGGTCCTACGAGCAGTACTTC. The chain carries TRBV5-6 and TRBJ2-7, with D perhaps TRBD2 (5 bases). V lost 0 bases and J 1 base, leaving 11 bases between the germline ends. CDR1 SGHDT and CDR2 YYEEEE come from the germline V gene. The CDR3 runs to 15 residues.

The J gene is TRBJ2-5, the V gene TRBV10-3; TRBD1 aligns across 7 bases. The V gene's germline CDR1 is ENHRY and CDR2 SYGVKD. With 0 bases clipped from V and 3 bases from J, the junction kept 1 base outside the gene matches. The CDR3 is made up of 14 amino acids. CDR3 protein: CAISESGQKETQYF. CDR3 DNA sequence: TGTGCCATCAGTGAGTCGGGACAGAAAGAGACCCAGTACTTC.

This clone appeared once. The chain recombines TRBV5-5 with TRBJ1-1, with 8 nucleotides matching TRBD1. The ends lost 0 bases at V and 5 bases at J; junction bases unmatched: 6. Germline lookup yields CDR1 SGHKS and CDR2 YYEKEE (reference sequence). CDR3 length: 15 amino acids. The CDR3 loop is CASSLAAGGRTEAFF. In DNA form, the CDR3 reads TGTGCCAGCAGCTTGGCCGCAGGGGGCCGAACTGAAGCTTTCTTT.

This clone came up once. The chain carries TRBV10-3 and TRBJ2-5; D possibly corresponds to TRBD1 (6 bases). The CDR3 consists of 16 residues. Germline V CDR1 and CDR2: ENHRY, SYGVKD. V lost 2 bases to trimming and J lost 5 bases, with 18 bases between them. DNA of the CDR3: TGTGCCATCAGTGAGCCCGCGGGCAGGGGTCGGGAGACCCAGTACTTC. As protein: CAISEPAGRGRETQYF.

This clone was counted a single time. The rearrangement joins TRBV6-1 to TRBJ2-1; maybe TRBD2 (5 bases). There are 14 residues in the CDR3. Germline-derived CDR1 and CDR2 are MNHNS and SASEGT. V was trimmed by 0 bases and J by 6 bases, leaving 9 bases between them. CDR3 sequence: CASSEAYRGNEQFF. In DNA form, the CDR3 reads TGTGCCAGCAGTGAAGCGTATCGGGGCAATGAGCAGTTCTTC.

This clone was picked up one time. For the CDR3, the DNA is TGTGCCAGCTCTAACCGGGGAGCGGGAGACAACAATGAGCAGTTCTTC. It yields the protein CASSNRGAGDNNEQFF. The chain recombines TRBV18 with TRBJ2-1; 8 nucleotides line up with TRBD2. Germline trimming cut 6 bases from V and 5 bases from J; bases unmatched to any gene: 12. This CDR3 has 16 amino acids. Germline V gene sequence: CDR1 KGHSH, CDR2 LQKENI. Together with reference TRBV18 and TRBJ2-1, the CDR3 gives the full variable domain: NAGVMQNPRHLVRRRGQEARLRCSPMKGHSHVYWYRQLPEEGLKFMVYLQKENIIDESGMPKERFSAEFPKEGPSILRIQQVVRGDSAAYFCASSNRGAGDNNEQFFGPGTRLTVL.

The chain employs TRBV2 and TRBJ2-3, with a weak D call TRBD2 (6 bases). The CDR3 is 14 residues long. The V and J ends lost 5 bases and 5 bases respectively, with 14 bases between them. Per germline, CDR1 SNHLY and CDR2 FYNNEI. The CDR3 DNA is TGTGCCAGCAGTCCGACTAGTTGGGGAGATACGCAGTATTTT. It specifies CASSPTSWGDTQYF.

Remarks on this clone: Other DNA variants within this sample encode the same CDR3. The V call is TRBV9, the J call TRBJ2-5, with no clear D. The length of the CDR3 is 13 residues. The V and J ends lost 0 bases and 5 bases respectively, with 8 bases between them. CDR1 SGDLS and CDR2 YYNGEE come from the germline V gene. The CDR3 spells CASSVGLWETQYF. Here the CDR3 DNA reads TGTGCCAGCAGCGTAGGCTTGTGGGAGACCCAGTACTTC.

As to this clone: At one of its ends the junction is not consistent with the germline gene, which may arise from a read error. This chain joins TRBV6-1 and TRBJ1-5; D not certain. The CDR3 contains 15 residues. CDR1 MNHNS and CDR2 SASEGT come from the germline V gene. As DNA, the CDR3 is TGTGCCAGCATACCATCAATACCGCAAAATCGGCCCCAGCATTTT. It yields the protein CASIPSIPQNRPQHF.

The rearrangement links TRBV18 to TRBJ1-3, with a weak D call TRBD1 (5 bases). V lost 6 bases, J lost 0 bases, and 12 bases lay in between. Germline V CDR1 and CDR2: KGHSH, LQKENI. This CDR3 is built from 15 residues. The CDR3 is CASSTAGGSGNTIYF. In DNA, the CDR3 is TGTGCCAGCTCGACTGCGGGGGGCTCTGGAAACACCATATATTTT.

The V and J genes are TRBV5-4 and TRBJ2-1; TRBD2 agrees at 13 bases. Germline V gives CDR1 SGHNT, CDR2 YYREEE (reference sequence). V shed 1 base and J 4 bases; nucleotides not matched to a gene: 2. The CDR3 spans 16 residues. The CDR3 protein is CASSLRTSGGYNEQFF. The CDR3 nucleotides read TGTGCCAGCAGCTTGCGGACTAGCGGGGGTTACAATGAGCAGTTCTTC. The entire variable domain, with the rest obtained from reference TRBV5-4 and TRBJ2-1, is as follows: ETGVTQSPTHLIKTRGQQVTLRCSSQSGHNTVSWYQQALGQGPQFIFQYYREEENGRGNFPPRFSGLQFPNYSSELNVNALELDDSALYLCASSLRTSGGYNEQFFGPGTRLTVL.

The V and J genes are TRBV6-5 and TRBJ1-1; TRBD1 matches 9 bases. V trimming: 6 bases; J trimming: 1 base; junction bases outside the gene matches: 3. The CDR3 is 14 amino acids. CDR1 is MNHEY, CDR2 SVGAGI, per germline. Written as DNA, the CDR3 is TGTGCCAGCAGACGACAGGGGGGGAACACTGAAGCTTTCTTT. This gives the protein CASRRQGGNTEAFF.

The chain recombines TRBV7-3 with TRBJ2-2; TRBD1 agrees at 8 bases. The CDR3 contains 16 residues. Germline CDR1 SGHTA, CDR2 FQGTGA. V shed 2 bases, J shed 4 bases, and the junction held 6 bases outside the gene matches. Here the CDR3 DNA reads TGTGCCAGCAGCTTACAGTTAACAGGGGGCACCGGGGAGCTGTTTTTT. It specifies CASSLQLTGGTGELFF.

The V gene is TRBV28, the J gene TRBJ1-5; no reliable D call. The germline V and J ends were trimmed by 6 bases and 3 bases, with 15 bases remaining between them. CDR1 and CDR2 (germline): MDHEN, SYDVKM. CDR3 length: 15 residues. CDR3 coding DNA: TGTGCCAGCAGGGGCGGGTCGTCCTCCAATCAGCCCCAGCATTTT. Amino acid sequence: CASRGGSSSNQPQHF.

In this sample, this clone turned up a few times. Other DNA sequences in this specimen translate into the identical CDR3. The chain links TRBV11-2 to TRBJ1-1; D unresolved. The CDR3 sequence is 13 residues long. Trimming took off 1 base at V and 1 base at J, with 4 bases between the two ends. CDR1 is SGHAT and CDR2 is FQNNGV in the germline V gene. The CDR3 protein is CASSLGRNTEAFF. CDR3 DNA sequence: TGTGCCAGCAGCTTAGGCAGGAACACTGAAGCTTTCTTT. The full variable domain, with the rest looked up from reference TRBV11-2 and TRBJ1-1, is EAGVAQSPRYKIIEKRQSVAFWCNPISGHATLYWYQQILGQGPKLLIQFQNNGVVDDSQLPKDRFSAERLKGVDSTLKIQPAKLEDSAVYLCASSLGRNTEAFFGQGTRLTVV.

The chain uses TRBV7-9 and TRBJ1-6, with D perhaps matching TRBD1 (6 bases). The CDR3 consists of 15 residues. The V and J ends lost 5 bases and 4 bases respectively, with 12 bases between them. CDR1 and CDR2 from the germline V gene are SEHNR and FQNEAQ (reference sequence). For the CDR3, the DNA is TGTGCCAGCAGCACCCTCGGACAGTATAATTCACCCCTCCACTTT. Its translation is CASSTLGQYNSPLHF.

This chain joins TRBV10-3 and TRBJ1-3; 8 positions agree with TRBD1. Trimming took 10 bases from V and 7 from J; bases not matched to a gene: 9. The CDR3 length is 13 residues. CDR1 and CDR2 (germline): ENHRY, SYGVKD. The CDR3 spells CATQDREVNTIYF. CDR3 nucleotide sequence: TGTGCCACCCAGGACAGGGAGGTCAACACCATATATTTT.

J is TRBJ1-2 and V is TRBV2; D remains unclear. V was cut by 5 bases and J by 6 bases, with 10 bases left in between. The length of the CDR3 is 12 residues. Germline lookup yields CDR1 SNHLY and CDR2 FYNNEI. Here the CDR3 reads CASSWILDGYTF. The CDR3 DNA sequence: TGTGCCAGCAGTTGGATTCTTGATGGCTACACCTTC.

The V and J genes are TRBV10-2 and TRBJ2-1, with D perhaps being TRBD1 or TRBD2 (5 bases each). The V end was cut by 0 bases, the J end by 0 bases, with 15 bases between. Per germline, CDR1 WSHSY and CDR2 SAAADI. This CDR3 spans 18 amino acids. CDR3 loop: CASSESVRAGSSYNEQFF. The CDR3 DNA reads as TGCGCCAGCAGTGAGTCTGTTAGAGCAGGGAGCTCCTACAATGAGCAGTTCTTC.

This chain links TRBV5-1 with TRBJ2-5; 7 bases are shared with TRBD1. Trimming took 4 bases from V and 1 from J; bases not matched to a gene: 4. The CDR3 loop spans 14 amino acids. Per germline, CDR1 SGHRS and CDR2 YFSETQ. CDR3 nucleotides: TGCGCCAGCAGCCAGCGACAGGGCCAAGAGACCCAGTACTTC. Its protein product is CASSQRQGQETQYF.

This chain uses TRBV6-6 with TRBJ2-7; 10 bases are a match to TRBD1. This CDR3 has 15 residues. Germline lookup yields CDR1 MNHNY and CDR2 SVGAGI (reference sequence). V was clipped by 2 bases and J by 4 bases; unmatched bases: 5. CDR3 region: CASSYATGGAYEQYF. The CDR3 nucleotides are TGTGCCAGCAGTTACGCGACAGGGGGCGCGTACGAGCAGTACTTC.

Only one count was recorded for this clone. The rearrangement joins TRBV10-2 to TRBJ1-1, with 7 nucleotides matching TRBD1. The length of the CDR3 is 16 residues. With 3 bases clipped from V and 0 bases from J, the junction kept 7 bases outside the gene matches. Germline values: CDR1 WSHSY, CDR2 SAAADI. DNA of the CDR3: TGCGCCAGCAGTGACTACTACAGGGGATTGAACACTGAAGCTTTCTTT. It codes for CASSDYYRGLNTEAFF.

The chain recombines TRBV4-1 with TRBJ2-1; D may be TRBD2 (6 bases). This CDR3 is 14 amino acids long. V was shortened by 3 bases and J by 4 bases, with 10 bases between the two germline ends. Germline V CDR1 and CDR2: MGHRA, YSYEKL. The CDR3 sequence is CASSQEGPYNEQFF. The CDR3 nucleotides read TGCGCCAGCAGCCAGGAGGGGCCTTACAATGAGCAGTTCTTC.

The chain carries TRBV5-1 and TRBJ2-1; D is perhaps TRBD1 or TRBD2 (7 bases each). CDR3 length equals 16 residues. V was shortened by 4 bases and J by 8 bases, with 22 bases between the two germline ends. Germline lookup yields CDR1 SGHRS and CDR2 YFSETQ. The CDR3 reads CASSPGTDGLVHEQFF. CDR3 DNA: TGCGCCAGCAGCCCCGGGACAGATGGACTAGTACATGAGCAGTTCTTC.

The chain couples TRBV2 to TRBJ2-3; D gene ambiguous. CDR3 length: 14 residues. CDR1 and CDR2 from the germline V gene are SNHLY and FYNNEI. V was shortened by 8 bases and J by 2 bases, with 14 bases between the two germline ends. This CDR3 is CASSGGPHTDTQYF. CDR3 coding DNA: TGTGCCAGCTCTGGCGGACCGCACACAGATACGCAGTATTTT. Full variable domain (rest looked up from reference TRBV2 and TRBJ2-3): EPEVTQTPSHQVTQMGQEVILRCVPISNHLYFYWYRQILGQKVEFLVSFYNNEISEKSEIFDDQFSVERPDGSNFTLKIRSTKLEDSAMYFCASSGGPHTDTQYFGPGTRLTVL.

The DNA of the CDR3 is TGTGCCAGTAGTTCCGGTAGGGCTAGCGGGAGTGGGAAAATCTACAATGAGCAGTTCTTC. This gives the protein CASSSGRASGSGKIYNEQFF. The V and J genes are TRBV19 and TRBJ2-1; 10 bases align to TRBD2. Germline V CDR1 and CDR2: LNHDA, SQIVND (reference sequence). The CDR3 runs 20 residues. V lost 5 bases, J lost 3 bases, and 19 bases stayed unmatched.

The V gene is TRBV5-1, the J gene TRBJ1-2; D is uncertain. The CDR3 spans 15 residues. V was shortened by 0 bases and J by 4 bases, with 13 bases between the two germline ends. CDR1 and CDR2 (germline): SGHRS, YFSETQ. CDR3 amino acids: CASSLEALGLYGYTF. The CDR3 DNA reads TGCGCCAGCAGCTTGGAGGCATTAGGGCTCTATGGCTACACCTTC.

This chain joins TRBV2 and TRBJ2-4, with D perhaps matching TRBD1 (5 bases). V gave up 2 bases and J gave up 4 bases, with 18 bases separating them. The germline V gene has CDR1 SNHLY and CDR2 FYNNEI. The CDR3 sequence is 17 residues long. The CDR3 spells CASSETLTRVLKNIQYF. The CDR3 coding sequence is TGTGCCAGCAGTGAAACCCTAACCAGGGTATTGAAAAACATTCAGTACTTC.